The rows below give T cell receptor beta chains drawn from one sample of a study of cytomegalovirus exposure and HLA in healthy donors. Sequencing used immunoSEQ multiplex PCR; TCRdb keeps in-frame clones, though not all of them. The table includes approximately 160,000 clones, 77% detected once. The specimen sequenced was PBMCs. The receptors were gathered from a woman aged 25-40 years in good health and CMV-seronegative. CDR3s include the opening cysteine and the closing phenylalanine or tryptophan. D genes are given only for firm matches. Clone size is stated in some rows and not others, as once, few, many or a class when expanded.

>.|TRBJ2-5|TRBV5-1|.
TGCGCCAGCAGCTTGATGCGCCAGGGCACCGGGGAGACCCAGTACTTC
CASSLMRQGTGETQYF
>TRBD1|TRBJ1-2|TRBV2|.
TGTGCCAGCAATACAGGGGGGGCCCTCTATGGCTACACCTTC
CASNTGGALYGYTF
>TRBD1|TRBJ2-7|TRBV5-4|.
TGTGCCAGCAGCACCCGGACAGGGAGCTCCTACGAGCAGTACTTC
CASSTRTGSSYEQYF
>.|TRBJ1-2|TRBV5-1|.
TGCGCCAGCAGCTTGGCCGTTTCGCCGGGGGAAAACTATGGCTACACCTTC
CASSLAVSPGENYGYTF
>.|TRBJ1-1|TRBV6-5|.
TGTGCCAGCAGAATTTGGCGGAGCACTGAAGCTTTCTTT
CASRIWRSTEAFF
>TRBD1|TRBJ1-1|TRBV5-4|.
TGTGCCAGCAGGCCCGACAGGGGGAACACTGAAGCTTTCTTT
CASRPDRGNTEAFF
>.|TRBJ1-3|TRBV11-2|.
TGTGCCAGCGGACAAGGGTCCGGAGGAAACACCATATATTTT
CASGQGSGGNTIYF
>.|TRBJ2-7|TRBV6-5|.
TGTGCCAGCAGTCTCCAAGACAGTTCCTACGAGCAGTACTTC
CASSLQDSSYEQYF
>TRBD1|TRBJ1-1|TRBV11-2|once
TGTGCCAGCAGGGGGGACAGCTACACTGAAGCTTTCTTT
CASRGDSYTEAFF
>.|TRBJ1-2|TRBV20-1|few
TGCAGTCCAATGGCAGACTATGGCTACACCTTC
CSPMADYGYTF
>.|TRBJ2-7|TRBV5-8|.
TGTGCCAGCAGCTTGGGCGTCCGAGGGTCCCACGAGCAGTACTTC
CASSLGVRGSHEQYF
>.|TRBJ2-7|TRBV7-9|.
TGTGTCAGCAGCTCAGCCTACGAGCAGTACTTC
CVSSSAYEQYF
>.|TRBJ2-1|TRBV7-3|few
TGTGCCAGCAGCTTAAATTCCGCAGGGCCGGGCTACAATGAGCAGTTCTTC
CASSLNSAGPGYNEQFF
>.|TRBJ2-7|TRBV4-2|.
TGTGCCAGCAGCCAAGGGACAAGCTACGAGCAGTACTTC
CASSQGTSYEQYF
>TRBD2|TRBJ2-1|TRBV6-1|.
TGTGCCAGCAGTGAATTCGCGGGGGGGCCTTACAATGAGCAGTTCTTC
CASSEFAGGPYNEQFF
>TRBD1|TRBJ1-6|TRBV5-6|.
TGTGCCAGCAGCTTGCTCGGGACAGCGAATTCACCCCTCCACTTT
CASSLLGTANSPLHF
>.|TRBJ2-1|TRBV7-3|.
TGTGCCAGCAGCTTATCCGGATCTGATGGGCAAAATGAGCAGTTCTTC
CASSLSGSDGQNEQFF
>TRBD1|TRBJ2-3|TRBV25-1|few
TGTGCCAGCAACAGGGGAACAGATACGCAGTATTTT
CASNRGTDTQYF
>.|TRBJ1-5|TRBV2|few
TGTGCCAGCAGTGTCGGGTATAGCAATCAGCCCCAGCATTTT
CASSVGYSNQPQHF
>.|TRBJ1-3|TRBV25-1|.
TGTGCCAGCAGTGAATCCCGGTTCGCTGGAAACACCATATATTTT
CASSESRFAGNTIYF
>.|TRBJ2-3|TRBV11-3|.
TGTGCCAGCAGCTTCGACCGGGAAGATACGCAGTATTTT
CASSFDREDTQYF
>.|TRBJ2-6|TRBV27|.
TGTGCCAGCAGTTTACTATTTGGTCGAGGACACCCTGGGGCCAACGTCCTGACTTTC
CASSLLFGRGHPGANVLTF
>.|TRBJ1-1|TRBV25-1|.
TGTGCCAGCAGTGATATGCGGGGTTTGAACACTGAAGCTTTCTTT
CASSDMRGLNTEAFF
>.|TRBJ2-5|TRBV21-1|.
TGTGCCAGCAGGCGGGGGCGGGAGACCCAGTACTTC
CASRRGRETQYF
>.|TRBJ2-1|TRBV5-4|.
TGTGCCAGCACCTTGGACTTAGGGGACAATGAGCAGTTCTTC
CASTLDLGDNEQFF
>.|TRBJ2-3|TRBV7-2|once
TGTGCCAGCAGCTTAGGCGACTACACAGATACGCAGTATTTT
CASSLGDYTDTQYF
>TRBD2|TRBJ2-3|TRBV10-1|.
TGCGCCAGCAGTGATAGCGGGGGGAATACAGATACGCAGTATTTT
CASSDSGGNTDTQYF
>.|TRBJ2-2|TRBV5-4|few
TGTGCCAGCGGTCGATTTGAGTCGGGAACAAAGCTGTTTTTT
CASGRFESGTKLFF
>.|TRBJ1-5|TRBV4-1|.
TGCGCCAGCAGCCAAGAACCCACCACAGTGTATCAGCCCCAGCATTTT
CASSQEPTTVYQPQHF
>TRBD2|TRBJ2-1|TRBV19|once
TGTGCCAGTACCACAAGCGCGGGGGGGTTGTTAAATGAGCAGTTCTTC
CASTTSAGGLLNEQFF
>.|TRBJ1-3|TRBV6-1|.
TGTGCCAGCGTCGAGAGAATCTCTGGAAACACCATATATTTT
CASVERISGNTIYF
>.|TRBJ1-2|TRBV7-8|.
TGTGCCAGCAGCTTAGGGACCCTAGGGAGGAGCTATGGCTACACCTTC
CASSLGTLGRSYGYTF
>TRBD2|TRBJ2-7|TRBV7-8|.
TGTGCCAGCAAATTAGCGGGAGGGGAAGGGGAGCAGTACTTC
CASKLAGGEGEQYF
>.|TRBJ1-3|TRBV15|.
TGTGCCACCAGCAGAGATGTGACTAACTCTGGAAACACCATATATTTT
CATSRDVTNSGNTIYF
>TRBD1|TRBJ2-7|TRBV2|.
TGTGCCAGCAGTAGACAGGGGGCGGTCTACGAGCAGTACTTC
CASSRQGAVYEQYF
>TRBD1|TRBJ2-3|TRBV4-2|.
TGTGCCAGCAGCCAAGATCGTAAACAGGGGGGAGCAGATACGCAGTATTTT
CASSQDRKQGGADTQYF
>TRBD2|TRBJ2-1|TRBV19|once
TGTGCCAGTAGCAAAACCGGGACTAGGGGGAGGAATGAGCAGTTCTTC
CASSKTGTRGRNEQFF
>TRBD2|TRBJ2-1|TRBV5-1|once
TGCGCCAGCAGCCCTAGCGGGTTTAGCTCCTACAATGAGCAGTTCTTC
CASSPSGFSSYNEQFF
>.|TRBJ1-2|TRBV7-9|.
TGTGCCAGCAGCCCACGGACAGAATATGGCTACACCTTC
CASSPRTEYGYTF
>.|TRBJ1-2|TRBV6-7|.
TGTGCCAGCAGTTACCCCCCAGAGGTCGGCTACACCTTC
CASSYPPEVGYTF
>TRBD1|TRBJ2-3|TRBV27|.
TGTGCCAGCAGTTTAACAGGGGTTATGGGCACAGATACGCAGTATTTT
CASSLTGVMGTDTQYF
>TRBD1|TRBJ2-1|TRBV7-8|.
TGTGCCAGCAGCTCCAGGACAGGCCGCTCCTACAATGAGCAGTTCTTC
CASSSRTGRSYNEQFF
>TRBD1|TRBJ2-2|TRBV5-4|.
TGTGCCAGCAGCTTGGGGTTCCGACAGGGGAATACCGGGGAGCTGTTTTTT
CASSLGFRQGNTGELFF
>.|TRBJ1-4|TRBV27|.
TGTGCCAGCAGTTTATCATTAGTTGCAACTAATGAAAAACTGTTTTTT
CASSLSLVATNEKLFF
>TRBD2|TRBJ2-7|TRBV5-1|.
TGCGCCAGCAGCCCCGCGGGACTAGCGGGCGAGCAGTACTTC
CASSPAGLAGEQYF